These 20 T cell receptor beta chains share one sample of origin, sequenced in a study of blood T cell repertoires in COVID-19 (dated by TCRdb to 2020 to 2021). Libraries were made using the immunoSEQ multiplex PCR assay. TCRdb took this table from immuneACCESS and kept in-frame rearrangements with V and J called. Such tables lack part of the clones; where checked against another copy, unresolved V genes explain under half of the gap, and the rest is unexplained. The sample profile shows roughly 270,000 clones; 85% of them were found once. The ten largest clones represent 2.5% of the sample. Source material: PBMCs or T cells enriched from blood (not recorded which). These receptors were taken from a woman between 45 and 60 years old who had recovered from COVID-19.

The rearrangement links TRBV7-8 to TRBJ2-2; 9 positions match TRBD1. Germline V gene sequence: CDR1 SGHVS, CDR2 FQNEAQ. V lost 5 bases to trimming and J lost 5 bases; unmatched junction nucleotides: 9. CDR3 size: 16 residues. For the CDR3, the DNA is TGTGCCAGCAGCCTAGGGACAGGGCCTTATACCGGGGAGCTGTTTTTT. Translated: CASSLGTGPYTGELFF. The full variable domain, in which reference TRBV7-8 and TRBJ2-2 provide the parts outside the CDR3, is GAGVSQSPRYKVAKRGQDVALRCDPISGHVSLFWYQQALGQGPEFLTYFQNEAQLDKSGLPSDRFFAERPEGSVSTLKIQRTQQEDSAVYLCASSLGTGPYTGELFFGEGSRLTVL.

In its sample, this clone was seen once. V is TRBV7-2 and J is TRBJ1-2; perhaps TRBD1 as D (6 bases). CDR1 is SGHTA, CDR2 FQGNSA, per germline. The CDR3 runs to 14 residues. V shed 5 bases and J shed 3 bases, with 13 bases lying between them. The CDR3 sequence is CASSPTAGDYGYTF. CDR3 nucleotide sequence: TGTGCCAGCAGCCCAACGGCAGGGGACTATGGCTACACCTTC.

This clone has just a few counts. J is TRBJ1-2 and V is TRBV6-1; D is perhaps TRBD1 (6 bases). CDR3 size: 14 residues. V was shortened by 2 bases and J by 8 bases, with 15 bases between the two germline ends. In germline, CDR1 is MNHNS, CDR2 SASEGT. The CDR3 here is CASSESGQLTGYTF. CDR3 nucleotides: TGTGCCAGCAGTGAATCGGGACAACTAACGGGCTACACCTTC.

The chain joins TRBV28 to TRBJ1-5, with D uncertain. The CDR3 spans 15 residues. The V end was cut by 3 bases, the J end by 0 bases, with 9 bases between. Germline V gene sequence: CDR1 MDHEN, CDR2 SYDVKM. The CDR3 coding sequence is TGTGCCAGCAGTTTCTCGTCCCCTAGCAATCAGCCCCAGCATTTT. Translation: CASSFSSPSNQPQHF.

This chain links TRBV2 with TRBJ2-4; 7 nucleotides align to TRBD1. The germline V gene has CDR1 SNHLY and CDR2 FYNNEI. The V gene end was trimmed by 7 bases and the J gene end by 5 bases; junction bases not matched to a gene: 5. The CDR3 loop spans 13 amino acids. CDR3 protein: CASTWDRENIQYF. CDR3 sequence (DNA): TGTGCCAGCACATGGGACAGAGAAAACATTCAGTACTTC.

The chain employs TRBV9 and TRBJ1-3; 9 positions agree with TRBD1. CDR1 SGDLS and CDR2 YYNGEE come from the germline V gene. V dropped 0 bases and J dropped 4; count of bases not matched to a gene: 2. The CDR3 is made up of 15 amino acids. The CDR3 DNA follows: TGTGCCAGCAGCGTAGGACAGGGGGAAGGAAACACCATATATTTT. This encodes CASSVGQGEGNTIYF.

The V and J genes are TRBV3-1 (or the pseudogene TRBV3-2) and TRBJ2-5; D may be TRBD2 (5 bases). Germline CDR1 is LGHDT and CDR2 is YNNKEL (reference sequence). This CDR3 is built from 13 residues. With 4 bases removed from V and 4 bases from J, the gap between germline ends came to 10 bases. This CDR3 reads CASSRLGRETQYF. The CDR3 DNA follows: TGTGCCAGCAGCCGGCTGGGGAGAGAGACCCAGTACTTC.

The gene calls are TRBV30 and TRBJ1-2; the D gene is possibly TRBD1 (6 bases). The germline gives CDR1 GTSNPN, CDR2 SVGIG (reference sequence). The germline V and J ends were trimmed by 4 bases and 4 bases, with 13 bases remaining between them. The CDR3 is made up of 13 amino acids. The CDR3 reads CAWISTGTYGYTF. The CDR3 nucleotides read TGTGCCTGGATATCGACAGGCACCTATGGCTACACCTTC.

The CDR3 spells CASSLFPMNTEAFF. CDR3 nucleotide sequence: TGTGCCAGCAGTTTGTTCCCTATGAACACTGAAGCTTTCTTT. V usage is TRBV28 and J usage is TRBJ1-1; D is unresolved. The germline V and J ends were trimmed by 3 bases and 0 bases, with 8 bases remaining between them. Germline V gives CDR1 MDHEN, CDR2 SYDVKM. The CDR3 spans 14 residues.

V is TRBV11-2 and J is TRBJ2-6; TRBD1 aligns across 9 bases. CDR3 size: 16 residues. The germline CDR1 and CDR2 sequences are SGHAT and FQNNGV. V lost 5 bases to trimming and J lost 3 bases; unmatched junction nucleotides: 5. CDR3 protein: CASSPTGGGGANVLTF. For the CDR3, the DNA is TGTGCCAGCAGCCCAACAGGGGGCGGTGGGGCCAACGTCCTGACTTTC.

The CDR3 DNA reads TGTGCCAGCAGCTTAGTCGGACAGACTTTTGGAAACACCATATATTTT. Encoded protein: CASSLVGQTFGNTIYF. V usage is TRBV7-8 and J usage is TRBJ1-3, with TRBD1 as a possible D gene (6 bases). The CDR3 totals 16 residues. Looked up from germline, CDR1 is SGHVS and CDR2 is FQNEAQ. Trimming took off 1 base at V and 3 bases at J, with 13 bases between the two ends.

This clone showed up just a few times. The genes are TRBV5-4 and TRBJ2-5; 10 bases line up with TRBD2. Germline lookup yields CDR1 SGHNT and CDR2 YYREEE (reference sequence). This CDR3 has 14 residues. V dropped 4 bases and J dropped 7; count of bases not matched to a gene: 7. The CDR3 sequence is CASSTASGSGTQYF. CDR3 coding DNA: TGTGCCAGCAGCACAGCTAGCGGGAGTGGGACCCAGTACTTC.

This clone occurred a few times. The genes are TRBV30 and TRBJ1-4; D remains ambiguous. V was trimmed by 4 bases and J by 4 bases, leaving 7 bases between them. The CDR3 runs to 12 residues. The germline V gene encodes CDR1 GTSNPN and CDR2 SVGIG (reference sequence). DNA of the CDR3: TGTGCCTGGAAGCCTTTTAATGAAAAACTGTTTTTT. This sequence encodes CAWKPFNEKLFF.

The chain employs TRBV6-1 and TRBJ2-1, with D perhaps matching TRBD2 (5 bases). The length of the CDR3 is 15 residues. The V end lost 2 bases, the J end lost 10 bases, and 18 bases lay between the germline ends. Per the germline V gene, CDR1 is MNHNS and CDR2 is SASEGT. CDR3 DNA: TGTGCCAGCAGTGAATTTGGTCAGAGCGGAGAGGAGCAGTTCTTC. Its protein product is CASSEFGQSGEEQFF.

The genes are TRBV6-2 or TRBV6-3 and TRBJ2-7; 12 nucleotides line up with TRBD2. The trim removed 3 bases at V and 3 bases at J, leaving 9 bases unmatched. CDR1 and CDR2 from the germline V gene are MNHEY and SVGEGT. The CDR3 has 17 residues. The DNA for the CDR3 is TGTGCCAGCAGTTATTCCACTAAGACTAGCGGGAGCTACGAGCAGTACTTC. It specifies CASSYSTKTSGSYEQYF.

The rearrangement uses TRBV7-2 and TRBJ1-5; D gene uncertain. The CDR3 loop spans 14 amino acids. The germline gives CDR1 SGHTA, CDR2 FQGNSA. Trimming pared 1 base from V and 3 bases from J, leaving 7 bases between. For the CDR3, the DNA is TGTGCCAGCAGCTTAGTTACAGACAATCAGCCCCAGCATTTT. Encoded protein: CASSLVTDNQPQHF.

The rearrangement joins TRBV4-2 to TRBJ2-7; a possible D gene is TRBD2 (5 bases). CDR3 length equals 15 residues. V was cut by 4 bases and J by 3 bases, with 16 bases left in between. Germline CDR1 LGHNA, CDR2 YNFKEQ. The CDR3 DNA sequence: TGTGCCAGCAGCCTTCGTCCTAGCTCCGGCTACGAGCAGTACTTC. Translating it yields CASSLRPSSGYEQYF.

The V call is TRBV2, the J call TRBJ1-2, with a weak D call TRBD1 (6 bases). The V end lost 7 bases, the J end lost 6 bases, and 15 bases lay between the germline ends. The CDR3 covers 13 residues. Germline V gene data show CDR1 as SNHLY and CDR2 as FYNNEI. This chain's CDR3 is CASKRTDPNGYTF. For the CDR3, the DNA is TGTGCCAGCAAAAGGACAGACCCCAATGGCTACACCTTC.

The chain employs TRBV9 and TRBJ2-7; 10 nucleotides match TRBD1. Germline trimming cut 4 bases from V and 5 bases from J; bases unmatched to any gene: 6. The CDR3 length is 14 residues. Germline V gene lookup returns CDR1 SGDLS and CDR2 YYNGEE. CDR3 loop: CASSTTGGLDEQYF. CDR3 nucleotides: TGTGCCAGCAGCACGACAGGGGGCCTCGACGAGCAGTACTTC.

The genes are TRBV27 and TRBJ1-1; 7 bases align to TRBD1. The CDR3 contains 15 residues. The junction had 12 bases not matched to a gene; V was cut back by 3 bases and J by 8 bases. From germline, CDR1 is MNHEY and CDR2 SMNVEV (reference sequence). The CDR3 DNA reads TGTGCCAGCAGTTTTCTTTCGCGACAGGGAACCGAAGCTTTCTTT. Encoded protein: CASSFLSRQGTEAFF.